This is a list of T cell receptor beta chains from one sample in a study of shared clonotypes between healthy human individuals. Data came from immunoSEQ multiplex PCR; TCRdb stores just in-frame clones and leaves some out. The sample has roughly 300,000 clones; around four fifths are singletons. Specimen: memory CD4+ T cells sorted from blood. These receptor sequences come from a man aged 25 to 40 in good health. The CDR3 runs from the conserved cysteine through the conserved F or W. Each record gives: D gene, V gene, J gene, clone size, CDR3 protein, CDR3 DNA. D genes are given only for firm matches. A row's size may be missing; if present it is once, few, many or a size class.

d_call: TRBD2; v_call: TRBV5-6; j_call: TRBJ2-7; clone_size: .; cdr3_aa: CASSRPGGEQYF; cdr3_nt: TGTGCCAGCAGCCGCCCGGGGGGGGAGCAGTACTTC
d_call: .; v_call: TRBV11-2; j_call: TRBJ1-6; clone_size: .; cdr3_aa: CASSLIPGPSTIYSPLHF; cdr3_nt: TGTGCCAGCAGCTTAATCCCGGGACCGTCGACGATTTATTCACCCCTCCACTTT
d_call: .; v_call: TRBV5-6; j_call: TRBJ2-4; clone_size: .; cdr3_aa: CASSLFWGTKNIQYF; cdr3_nt: TGTGCCAGCAGCTTGTTCTGGGGCACCAAAAACATTCAGTACTTC
d_call: TRBD1; v_call: TRBV11-2; j_call: TRBJ2-6; clone_size: few; cdr3_aa: CASSHYRGPVDGANVLTF; cdr3_nt: TGTGCCAGCAGCCACTACAGGGGGCCGGTGGATGGGGCCAACGTCCTGACTTTC
d_call: .; v_call: TRBV5-8; j_call: TRBJ2-7; clone_size: .; cdr3_aa: CASSFWWPDNPLKREQYF; cdr3_nt: TGTGCCAGCAGCTTTTGGTGGCCGGACAACCCGCTTAAAAGAGAGCAGTACTTC
d_call: TRBD1; v_call: TRBV28; j_call: TRBJ2-6; clone_size: .; cdr3_aa: CASSLRDRGSGANVLTF; cdr3_nt: TGTGCCAGCAGTCTCCGGGACAGGGGTTCGGGGGCCAACGTCCTGACTTTC
d_call: .; v_call: TRBV2; j_call: TRBJ2-1; clone_size: .; cdr3_aa: CASISQGGFNNEQFF; cdr3_nt: TGTGCCAGCATTAGTCAGGGGGGGTTCAACAATGAGCAGTTCTTC
d_call: .; v_call: TRBV19; j_call: TRBJ2-7; clone_size: .; cdr3_aa: CASSANGPYEQYF; cdr3_nt: TGTGCCAGTAGTGCCAATGGCCCCTACGAGCAGTACTTC
d_call: TRBD1; v_call: TRBV5-5; j_call: TRBJ2-2; clone_size: once; cdr3_aa: CASSRAGGALAGELFF; cdr3_nt: TGTGCCAGCAGCAGGGCAGGGGGCGCCCTGGCCGGGGAGCTGTTTTTT
d_call: TRBD2; v_call: TRBV28; j_call: TRBJ2-4; clone_size: .; cdr3_aa: CASRNSGSPGKNIQYF; cdr3_nt: TGTGCCAGCAGGAATAGCGGGAGCCCCGGCAAAAACATTCAGTACTTC
d_call: TRBD2; v_call: TRBV9; j_call: TRBJ2-3; clone_size: .; cdr3_aa: CASSVGGTRLADTQYF; cdr3_nt: TGTGCCAGCAGCGTAGGGGGGACTAGACTAGCAGATACGCAGTATTTT
d_call: .; v_call: TRBV11-2; j_call: TRBJ2-7; clone_size: .; cdr3_aa: CASSRRGEQYF; cdr3_nt: TGTGCCAGCAGCCGGCGGGGCGAGCAGTACTTC
d_call: .; v_call: TRBV7-3; j_call: TRBJ1-1; clone_size: .; cdr3_aa: CASSLGQNTEAFF; cdr3_nt: TGTGCCAGCAGCTTGGGACAAAACACTGAAGCTTTCTTT
d_call: TRBD2; v_call: TRBV6-6; j_call: TRBJ2-1; clone_size: once; cdr3_aa: CASSTPGLGYNEQFF; cdr3_nt: TGTGCCAGCAGCACCCCGGGACTAGGATACAATGAGCAGTTCTTC
d_call: .; v_call: TRBV7-8; j_call: TRBJ1-5; clone_size: .; cdr3_aa: CASSLDRSGQPQHF; cdr3_nt: TGTGCCAGCAGCTTAGACAGGTCCGGTCAGCCCCAGCATTTT
d_call: TRBD1; v_call: TRBV27; j_call: TRBJ1-2; clone_size: .; cdr3_aa: CASRSTGGSYGYTF; cdr3_nt: TGTGCCAGCAGGTCCACAGGGGGAAGCTATGGCTACACCTTC
d_call: TRBD1; v_call: TRBV19; j_call: TRBJ2-7; clone_size: .; cdr3_aa: CASSRRQGNYEQYF; cdr3_nt: TGTGCCAGTAGTAGAAGACAGGGAAACTACGAGCAGTACTTC
d_call: .; v_call: TRBV5-6; j_call: TRBJ2-7; clone_size: .; cdr3_aa: CASSPLGGDYEQYF; cdr3_nt: TGTGCCAGCTCCCCCCTTGGGGGAGACTACGAGCAGTACTTC
d_call: .; v_call: TRBV28; j_call: TRBJ2-7; clone_size: .; cdr3_aa: CASSLSRTGHHEQYF; cdr3_nt: TGTGCCAGCAGTTTATCGCGAACGGGACATCACGAGCAGTACTTC
d_call: TRBD2; v_call: TRBV6-6; j_call: TRBJ2-1; clone_size: once; cdr3_aa: CASSYTSANEQFF; cdr3_nt: TGTGCCAGCAGTTACACTAGCGCCAATGAGCAGTTCTTC
d_call: .; v_call: TRBV4-1; j_call: TRBJ2-7; clone_size: .; cdr3_aa: CASSQDLGVGQYF; cdr3_nt: TGCGCCAGCAGCCAAGACTTAGGGGTTGGGCAGTACTTC
d_call: TRBD1; v_call: TRBV25-1; j_call: TRBJ1-1; clone_size: .; cdr3_aa: CASSEYETGETEAFF; cdr3_nt: TGTGCCAGCAGTGAATATGAGACAGGGGAGACTGAAGCTTTCTTT
d_call: .; v_call: TRBV6-1; j_call: TRBJ2-5; clone_size: .; cdr3_aa: CASSGPRTKQETQYF; cdr3_nt: TGTGCCAGCAGTGGCCCCCGGACAAAACAAGAGACCCAGTACTTC
d_call: .; v_call: TRBV5-1; j_call: TRBJ2-1; clone_size: .; cdr3_aa: CASSPTSGGSSYNEQFF; cdr3_nt: TGCGCCAGCAGCCCGACCAGCGGCGGCAGCTCCTACAATGAGCAGTTCTTC
d_call: TRBD1; v_call: TRBV28; j_call: TRBJ2-7; clone_size: .; cdr3_aa: CASSYRDRGHYEQYF; cdr3_nt: TGTGCCAGCAGTTACCGGGACAGGGGGCACTACGAGCAGTACTTC
d_call: .; v_call: TRBV2; j_call: TRBJ2-7; clone_size: few; cdr3_aa: CASSDLAYEQYF; cdr3_nt: TGTGCCAGCAGTGACCTCGCCTACGAGCAGTACTTC
d_call: TRBD1; v_call: TRBV6-6; j_call: TRBJ1-2; clone_size: .; cdr3_aa: CASSYSGQGGYTF; cdr3_nt: TGTGCCAGCAGTTACTCGGGACAGGGAGGCTACACCTTC